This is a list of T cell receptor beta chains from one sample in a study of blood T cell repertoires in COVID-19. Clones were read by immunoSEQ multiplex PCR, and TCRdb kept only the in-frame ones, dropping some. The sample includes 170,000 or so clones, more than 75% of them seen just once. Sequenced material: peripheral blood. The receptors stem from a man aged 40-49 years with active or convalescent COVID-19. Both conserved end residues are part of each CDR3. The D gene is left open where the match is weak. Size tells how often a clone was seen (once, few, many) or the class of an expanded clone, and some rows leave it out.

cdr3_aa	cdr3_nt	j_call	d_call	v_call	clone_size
CASSPRTSGDETQYF	TGTGCCAGCAGCCCCCGGACTAGCGGGGATGAGACCCAGTACTTC	TRBJ2-5	TRBD2	TRBV9	NA
CAIQTNTEAFF	TGTGCCATCCAGACAAACACTGAAGCTTTCTTT	TRBJ1-1	NA	TRBV19	NA
CASSLERLDVYNEQFF	TGTGCCAGCAGCTTAGAACGTCTAGATGTCTACAATGAGCAGTTCTTC	TRBJ2-1	NA	TRBV11-2	once
CASSHPGLAGNTGELFF	TGTGCCAGCAGCCATCCCGGACTAGCGGGAAACACCGGGGAGCTGTTTTTT	TRBJ2-2	TRBD2	TRBV4-2	NA
CASSYSTGGPYEQYF	TGTGCCAGCAGTTACTCGACGGGGGGGCCTTACGAGCAGTACTTC	TRBJ2-7	TRBD2	TRBV6-2/TRBV6-3	few
CASTPGQATYGYTF	TGTGCCAGTACTCCAGGACAGGCAACCTATGGCTACACCTTC	TRBJ1-2	TRBD1	TRBV19	NA
CASSLGLAGTGEQFF	TGCGCCAGCAGCTTGGGACTAGCGGGGACCGGTGAGCAGTTCTTC	TRBJ2-1	TRBD2	TRBV5-1	NA
CASSLYAGVAGKYEQYF	TGTGCCAGCAGCTTATATGCGGGGGTGGCTGGAAAATACGAGCAGTACTTC	TRBJ2-7	TRBD2	TRBV11-2	NA
CASSIKLSPLHF	TGTGCCAGTAGTATCAAGCTGTCACCCCTCCACTTT	TRBJ1-6	NA	TRBV19	NA
CASSHPGTTYEQYF	TGTGCCAGCAGCCACCCCGGGACTACTTACGAGCAGTACTTC	TRBJ2-7	TRBD2	TRBV2	NA
CASSIDYPSSTDTQYF	TGTGCCAGTAGTATCGACTATCCCTCTAGCACAGATACGCAGTATTTT	TRBJ2-3	NA	TRBV19	NA
CATSDSGTGRGTDTQYF	TGTGCCACCAGTGATTCTGGGACGGGTCGGGGGACAGATACGCAGTATTTT	TRBJ2-3	NA	TRBV24-1	NA
CASSVGTDNSPLHF	TGTGCCAGCAGCGTCGGGACAGATAATTCACCCCTCCACTTT	TRBJ1-6	TRBD1	TRBV9	NA
CASRESSGNTIYF	TGTGCCAGCAGGGAGAGCTCTGGAAACACCATATATTTT	TRBJ1-3	NA	TRBV3-1/TRBV3-2	NA
CATSDRGGVVTDTQYF	TGTGCCACCAGTGACCGGGGGGGGGTTGTGACAGATACGCAGTATTTT	TRBJ2-3	TRBD2	TRBV24-1	NA
CASSLAGGTETQYF	TGCGCCAGCAGCTTGGCGGGGGGCACAGAGACCCAGTACTTC	TRBJ2-5	NA	TRBV5-1	NA
CASSPSQAGELFF	TGTGCCAGCAGCCCCTCACAAGCCGGGGAGCTGTTTTTT	TRBJ2-2	NA	TRBV7-3	NA
CASSLGPTYEQYF	TGTGCCAGCAGCTTGGGCCCGACCTACGAGCAGTACTTC	TRBJ2-7	NA	TRBV11-2	NA
CASSGGQDDFYGYTF	TGTGCCAGCAGTGGGGGACAGGATGATTTCTATGGCTACACCTTC	TRBJ1-2	TRBD1	TRBV7-9	NA
CASKVAGPTDTQYF	TGTGCCAGCAAGGTAGCGGGGCCCACAGATACGCAGTATTTT	TRBJ2-3	TRBD2	TRBV7-9	NA
CAWRPQGSIVAFF	TGTGCCTGGAGACCACAGGGCTCCATAGTAGCTTTCTTT	TRBJ1-1	NA	TRBV30	NA
CASSQIAVSSYNEQFF	TGTGCCAGCAGCCAAATAGCAGTCAGCTCCTACAATGAGCAGTTCTTC	TRBJ2-1	NA	TRBV5-6	once
CASSFLGTSGVETQYF	TGCGCCAGCAGCTTTTTGGGGACTAGCGGGGTGGAGACCCAGTACTTC	TRBJ2-5	TRBD2	TRBV5-1	NA
CASSPDRYSNQPQHF	TGCGCCAGCAGTCCCGACAGATATAGCAATCAGCCCCAGCATTTT	TRBJ1-5	NA	TRBV4-1	NA
CASSLGQGPYNEQFF	TGTGCCAGCAGTTTAGGGCAGGGGCCCTACAATGAGCAGTTCTTC	TRBJ2-1	NA	TRBV27	NA
CASSPPGQGSNEQFF	TGTGCCAGCTCACCACCGGGACAGGGCTCCAATGAGCAGTTCTTC	TRBJ2-1	TRBD1	TRBV18	NA